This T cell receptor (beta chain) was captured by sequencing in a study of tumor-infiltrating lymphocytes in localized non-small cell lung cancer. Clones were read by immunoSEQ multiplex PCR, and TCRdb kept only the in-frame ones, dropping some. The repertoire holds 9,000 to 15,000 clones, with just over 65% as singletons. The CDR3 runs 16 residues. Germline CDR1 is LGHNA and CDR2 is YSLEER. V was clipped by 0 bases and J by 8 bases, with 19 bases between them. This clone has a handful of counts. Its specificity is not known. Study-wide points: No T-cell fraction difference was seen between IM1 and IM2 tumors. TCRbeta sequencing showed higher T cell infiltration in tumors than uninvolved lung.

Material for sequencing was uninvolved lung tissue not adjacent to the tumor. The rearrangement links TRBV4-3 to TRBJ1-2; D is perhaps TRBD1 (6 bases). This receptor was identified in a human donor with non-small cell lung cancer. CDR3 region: CASSQDLRGGAGGYTF. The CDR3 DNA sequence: TGCGCCAGCAGCCAAGATCTTCGTGGGGGGGCGGGCGGCTACACCTTC.